The 23 T cell receptor beta chains listed next were all sequenced from one sample in a study of CD8 T cells in ankylosing spondylitis. TCRdb re-called the 5' RACE reads through MiXCR, storing one row per CDR3 protein. This table has 300,000 to 350,000 distinct CDR3 sequences, around a tenth appearing once. Sequencing was done on a sample of blood, either unsorted or a sorted T cell fraction (not recorded which). The receptors shown here come from a female donor with ankylosing spondylitis or in good health (not recorded which).

This clonotype was recorded at least ten times. The chain joins TRBV5-1 to TRBJ2-2; D is perhaps TRBD2 (6 bases). The CDR3 totals 14 residues. Deletions cut 1 base from V and 5 bases from J, with 9 bases between. The germline V gene encodes CDR1 SGHRS and CDR2 YFSETQ. The CDR3 coding sequence is TGCGCCAGCAGCTTGAGCGGGCTGACCGGGGAGCTGTTTTTT. Translated, it gives CASSLSGLTGELFF.

At least ten counts were recorded for this clonotype. The chain employs TRBV6-2 or TRBV6-3 and TRBJ2-1; TRBD1 matches 9 bases. In germline, CDR1 is MNHEY, CDR2 SVGEGT. CDR3 length: 16 amino acids. V was clipped by 7 bases and J by 0 bases; unmatched bases: 7. CDR3 nucleotide sequence: TGTGCCAGCATATCAACAGGGGGCCTCTCCTACAATGAGCAGTTCTTC. This codes for CASISTGGLSYNEQFF.

There are many counts of this clonotype. This chain joins TRBV30 and TRBJ2-1; D is undetermined. Trimming took off 1 base at V and 8 bases at J, with 9 bases between the two ends. Germline-derived CDR1 and CDR2 are GTSNPN and SVGIG (reference sequence). The CDR3 runs to 12 residues. DNA for the CDR3: TGTGCCTGGAGTGGATCTAGTTATGAGCAGTTCTTC. It specifies CAWSGSSYEQFF.

This clonotype was picked up a small number of times. This chain joins TRBV10-2 and TRBJ1-1; a weak D match, TRBD1 (6 bases). Germline CDR1 reads WSHSY; CDR2 reads SAAADI. This CDR3 contains 13 residues. V was pared by 11 bases and J by 0 bases, with 13 bases between. The CDR3 here is CAAKGGMNTEAFF. As DNA, the CDR3 is TGCGCCGCTAAGGGGGGTATGAACACTGAAGCTTTCTTT.

This clonotype was counted at least ten times. The chain has TRBV5-1 and TRBJ2-1; D is possibly TRBD1 or TRBD2 (6 bases each). The CDR3 length is 16 residues. V gave up 4 bases and J gave up 0 bases, with 14 bases separating them. The germline V gene has CDR1 SGHRS and CDR2 YFSETQ. The CDR3 bases are TGCGCCAGCAGCCTGGTTGGGGGGCGCTCCTACAATGAGCAGTTCTTC. Its translation is CASSLVGGRSYNEQFF.

This clonotype showed up many times. The rearrangement joins TRBV7-9 to TRBJ2-3; D is possibly TRBD1 or TRBD2 (5 bases each). V lost 4 bases and J lost 0, with 17 bases in between. Germline loops: CDR1 SEHNR, CDR2 FQNEAQ (reference sequence). The CDR3 consists of 17 residues. This chain's CDR3 is CASSSPVGAPSTDTQYF. CDR3 bases: TGTGCCAGCAGCTCTCCTGTCGGGGCCCCTAGCACAGATACGCAGTATTTT. Based on the CDR3 plus reference TRBV7-9 and TRBJ2-3, the full variable domain is DTGVSQNPRHKITKRGQNVTFRCDPISEHNRLYWYRQTLGQGPEFLTYFQNEAQLEKSRLLSDRFSAERPKGSFSTLEIQRTEQGDSAMYLCASSSPVGAPSTDTQYFGPGTRLTVL.

The chain carries TRBV10-2 and TRBJ1-1, with D perhaps TRBD1 (6 bases). V lost 6 bases, J lost 0 bases, and 20 bases lay in between. The CDR3 has 17 amino acids. Germline CDR1 WSHSY, CDR2 SAAADI. The CDR3, as DNA: TGCGCCAGCAGCGAAAATTGGGGACACCAAATGAACACTGAAGCTTTCTTT. The encoded protein is CASSENWGHQMNTEAFF.

As concerns this clonotype: This may come from a read error, since a much larger clone is one base off. This chain uses TRBV20-1 with TRBJ2-2; the match to TRBD2 covers 7 bases. Germline CDR1 reads DFQATT; CDR2 reads SNEGSKA (reference sequence). The CDR3 contains 16 residues. This CDR3 is CCARDSGRAGFGELFF. CDR3 DNA: TGCTGTGCTAGAGATTCGGGGAGGGCAGGGTTCGGGGAGCTGTTTTTT.

This clonotype was counted only a few times. In nucleotides, the CDR3 is TGCAGTGCTAGTTCCCTAGCGGGAGTCAGCTCCTACAATGAGCAGTTCTTC. Amino acids: CSASSLAGVSSYNEQFF. V is TRBV20-1 and J is TRBJ2-1, with 10 bases lining up with TRBD2. The CDR3 sequence is 17 residues long. Germline V gives CDR1 DFQATT, CDR2 SNEGSKA (reference sequence). V shed 3 bases and J 0 bases; nucleotides not matched to a gene: 8.

This clonotype was counted ten times or more. V and J are TRBV7-2 and TRBJ2-7, with 9 bases matching TRBD1. CDR3 length: 15 residues. Germline V gene sequence: CDR1 SGHTA, CDR2 FQGNSA. V gave up 1 base and J gave up 3 bases; unmatched junction bases: 4. CDR3 DNA sequence: TGTGCCAGCAGCTTAGTAGGGGACAGGGACTACGAGCAGTACTTC. Its translation: CASSLVGDRDYEQYF.

This clonotype appeared many times. The genes are TRBV6-5 and TRBJ2-5, with D unresolved. The CDR3 is made up of 10 amino acids. Per germline, CDR1 MNHEY and CDR2 SVGAGI. The V and J ends lost 6 bases and 5 bases respectively, with 4 bases between them. The CDR3 DNA sequence: TGTGCCAGCAGAGGGGAGACCCAGTACTTC. This gives the protein CASRGETQYF.

The rearrangement uses TRBV18 and TRBJ2-7; 7 nucleotides agree with TRBD1. The CDR3 loop spans 16 amino acids. Trimming at V came to 3 bases and at J to 4 bases, leaving 12 bases not matched to a gene. Per germline, CDR1 KGHSH and CDR2 LQKENI. The CDR3 nucleotides are TGTGCCAGCTCACCGGTCCTTGGGACAGTCAAATACGAGCAGTACTTC. Translation: CASSPVLGTVKYEQYF.

This clonotype was seen ten or more times. This chain links TRBV20-1 with TRBJ2-1; 8 bases line up with TRBD2. The V gene's germline CDR1 is DFQATT and CDR2 SNEGSKA (reference sequence). This CDR3 comprises 16 residues. The J segment lost 6 bases and the V segment lost 0 bases, leaving 10 bases of the junction unmatched. CDR3 region: CSARDYRSGRSNEQFF. DNA for the CDR3: TGCAGTGCTAGAGATTATCGGAGCGGGAGAAGCAATGAGCAGTTCTTC.

This clonotype was found many times. The J gene is TRBJ2-1, the V gene TRBV5-5; TRBD1 is a possible D gene (5 bases). V shed 4 bases and J shed 9 bases, with 20 bases lying between them. The CDR3 covers 15 residues. Per germline, CDR1 SGHKS and CDR2 YYEKEE (reference sequence). CDR3 sequence: CASSGHTPHGFEQFF. The CDR3 nucleotides read TGTGCCAGCAGCGGACATACTCCGCACGGTTTTGAGCAGTTCTTC. Together with reference TRBV5-5 and TRBJ2-1, the CDR3 gives the full variable domain: DAGVTQSPTHLIKTRGQQVTLRCSPISGHKSVSWYQQVLGQGPQFIFQYYEKEERGRGNFPDRFSARQFPNYSSELNVNALLLGDSALYLCASSGHTPHGFEQFFGPGTRLTVL.

In its sample, this clonotype was seen many times. This sequence joins TRBV19 and TRBJ1-1; D gene ambiguous. Germline-derived CDR1 and CDR2 are LNHDA and SQIVND (reference sequence). The length of the CDR3 is 13 residues. Trimming cost V 6 bases and J 1 base, with 9 bases left between them. CDR3 in amino acids: CASRPLGNTEAFF. The DNA of the CDR3 is TGTGCCAGTAGGCCCCTGGGGAACACTGAAGCTTTCTTT. Together with reference TRBV19 and TRBJ1-1, the CDR3 gives the full variable domain: DGGITQSPKYLFRKEGQNVTLSCEQNLNHDAMYWYRQDPGQGLRLIYYSQIVNDFQKGDIAEGYSVSREKKESFPLTVTSAQKNPTAFYLCASRPLGNTEAFFGQGTRLTVV.

This clonotype was seen repeatedly, ten times or more. The rearrangement joins TRBV5-1 to TRBJ1-2; a possible D gene is TRBD1 (6 bases). The CDR3 totals 13 residues. The ends were cut back, 4 bases at V and 8 bases at J, with 15 bases in the middle. CDR1 and CDR2 from the germline V gene are SGHRS and YFSETQ. The CDR3 is CASSTEGGRGYTF. The CDR3 DNA reads TGCGCCAGCAGCACCGAGGGGGGGCGAGGCTACACCTTC.

CDR3 bases: TGCAGTGCTAGAGTGTTGCGGAACTACAATGAGCAGTTCTTC. Encoded protein: CSARVLRNYNEQFF. This sequence joins TRBV20-1 and TRBJ2-1; D remains unclear. V shed 1 base and J shed 3 bases, with 10 bases lying between them. Germline CDR1 DFQATT, CDR2 SNEGSKA (reference sequence). The CDR3 loop spans 14 amino acids.

About this clonotype itself: One end of the junction fails to match germline, which may point to a read error. J is TRBJ2-2 and V is TRBV28; possibly TRBD2 for D (5 bases). The CDR3 covers 16 residues. Germline values: CDR1 MDHEN, CDR2 SYDVKM. CDR3 residues: CASSFGSDAYTGELFF. The CDR3 region has the DNA TGTGCCAGCAGTTTCGGGTCCGATGCTTACACCGGGGAGCTTTTTTTT.

This clonotype has a handful of counts. The chain couples TRBV30 to TRBJ2-7; D might be TRBD1 or TRBD2, each matching 5 bases. V gave up 2 bases and J gave up 0 bases, with 11 bases separating them. Germline V gene sequence: CDR1 GTSNPN, CDR2 SVGIG (reference sequence). The CDR3 runs 14 residues. CDR3 coding DNA: TGTGCCTGGAGTAGAGGGGATAGCTCCTACGAGCAGTACTTC. This gives the protein CAWSRGDSSYEQYF.

This sequence joins TRBV4-1 and TRBJ1-5; D unclear. Looked up from germline, CDR1 is MGHRA and CDR2 is YSYEKL. Trimming pared 5 bases from V and 9 bases from J, leaving 14 bases between. There are 13 residues in the CDR3. The CDR3 here is CASSSVGIGPQHF. The CDR3, as DNA: TGCGCCAGCAGCTCCGTGGGGATAGGGCCCCAGCATTTT.

This clonotype appeared many times. J is TRBJ2-2 and V is TRBV6-1; D is perhaps TRBD2 (6 bases). The V end lost 5 bases, the J end lost 7 bases, and 14 bases lay between the germline ends. Germline V lookup: CDR1 MNHNS, CDR2 SASEGT. The CDR3 extends over 14 amino acids. The CDR3 sequence is CASSREILSGELFF. CDR3 bases: TGTGCCAGCAGTCGGGAGATTTTGAGCGGGGAGCTGTTTTTT.

This clonotype was detected ten times or more. The chain recombines TRBV28 with TRBJ2-7, with 7 bases matching TRBD1. The CDR3 covers 13 residues. The germline CDR1 and CDR2 sequences are MDHEN and SYDVKM. Trimming cost V 4 bases and J 3 bases; bases outside gene matches: 3. The CDR3 coding sequence is TGTGCCAGCAGTTCGGGACAGCGCTACGAGCAGTACTTC. Protein sequence: CASSSGQRYEQYF.

This clonotype was seen only a few times. This rearrangement joins TRBV12-3 or TRBV12-4 to TRBJ1-5, with TRBD1 identical over 7 bases. V dropped 2 bases and J dropped 4; count of bases not matched to a gene: 5. The CDR3 length is 15 residues. CDR3 protein: CASSLRTGLNQPQHF. In nucleotides, the CDR3 is TGTGCCAGCAGTTTACGGACAGGACTAAATCAGCCCCAGCATTTT.